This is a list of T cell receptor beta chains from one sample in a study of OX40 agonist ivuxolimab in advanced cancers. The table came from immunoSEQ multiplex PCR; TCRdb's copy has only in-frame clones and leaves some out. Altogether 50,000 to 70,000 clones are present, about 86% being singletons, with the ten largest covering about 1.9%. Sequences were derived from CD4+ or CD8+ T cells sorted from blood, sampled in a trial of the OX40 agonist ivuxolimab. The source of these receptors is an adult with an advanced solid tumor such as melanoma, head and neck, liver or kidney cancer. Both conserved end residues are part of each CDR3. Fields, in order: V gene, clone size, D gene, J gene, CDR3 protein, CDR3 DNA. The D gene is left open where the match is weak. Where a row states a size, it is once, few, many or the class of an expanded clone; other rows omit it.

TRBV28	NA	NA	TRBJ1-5	CASSGTAPAQHF	TGTGCCAGCAGTGGGACGGCGCCGGCCCAGCATTTT
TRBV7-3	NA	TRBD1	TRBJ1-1	CASSLKGPGQGDAEAFF	TGTGCCAGCAGCTTAAAAGGGCCGGGACAGGGGGACGCTGAAGCTTTCTTT
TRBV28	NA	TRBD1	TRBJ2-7	CASSFSGTGQHEQYF	TGTGCCAGCAGTTTCTCCGGGACAGGTCAGCACGAGCAGTACTTC
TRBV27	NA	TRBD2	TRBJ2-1	CASGPSGGLGQFF	TGTGCCTCTGGCCCTAGCGGGGGACTTGGGCAGTTCTTC
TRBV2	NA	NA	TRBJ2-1	CASSGGRGDPSYNEQFF	TGTGCCAGCAGTGGGGGACGGGGAGACCCCTCCTACAATGAGCAGTTCTTC
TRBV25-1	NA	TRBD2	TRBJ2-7	CASSELGASGRSYF	TGTGCCAGCAGTGAATTAGGTGCTAGCGGGAGGTCGTACTTC
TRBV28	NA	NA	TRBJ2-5	CASSRKETQYF	TGTGCCAGCAGTCGTAAAGAGACCCAGTACTTC
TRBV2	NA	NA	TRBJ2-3	CASSQVRTDTQYF	TGTGCCAGCAGCCAGGTCCGCACAGATACGCAGTATTTT
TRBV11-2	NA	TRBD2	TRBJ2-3	CASSPGLAGGTDTQYF	TGTGCCAGCAGCCCCGGACTAGCGGGGGGCACAGATACGCAGTATTTT
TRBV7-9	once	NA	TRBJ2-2	CASSLSVSTGELFF	TGTGCCAGCAGCTTATCTGTCTCCACCGGGGAGCTGTTTTTT
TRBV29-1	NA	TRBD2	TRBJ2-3	CSVEVQRGTDTQYF	TGCAGCGTTGAAGTCCAGCGGGGGACAGATACGCAGTATTTT
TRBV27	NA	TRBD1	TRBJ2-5	CASSSTGGPLGTQYF	TGTGCCAGCAGTTCCACAGGGGGGCCCTTGGGGACCCAGTACTTC
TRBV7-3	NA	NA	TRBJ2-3	CASSFGDGESTDTQYF	TGTGCCAGCAGCTTCGGGGACGGGGAAAGCACAGATACGCAGTATTTT
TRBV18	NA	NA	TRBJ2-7	CASSPGQISSYEQYF	TGTGCCAGCTCCCCCGGACAAATCTCGTCGTACGAGCAGTACTTC
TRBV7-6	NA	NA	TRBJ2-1	CASSLDERSSEQFF	TGTGCCAGCAGCCTCGACGAAAGGAGCTCTGAGCAGTTCTTC
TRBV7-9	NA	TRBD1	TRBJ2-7	CASSFFTGTGSYEQYF	TGTGCCAGCAGCTTCTTCACCGGGACAGGGTCCTACGAGCAGTACTTC
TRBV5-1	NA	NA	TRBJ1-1	CASSLAAGNTEAFF	TGCGCCAGCAGCTTGGCTGCTGGGAACACTGAAGCTTTCTTT
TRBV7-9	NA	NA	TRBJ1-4	CASSLKLGGKLFF	TGTGCCAGCAGCTTAAAATTGGGTGGAAAACTGTTTTTT
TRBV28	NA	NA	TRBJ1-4	CASSEQGRGALNEKLFF	TGTGCCAGCAGCGAACAGGGCCGGGGGGCTTTAAATGAAAAACTGTTTTTT